Given below is one T cell receptor beta chain in context. What it recognizes is unknown. Using immunoSEQ multiplex PCR, the repertoire was profiled, and TCRdb retains in-frame clones only, with some absent. The sample consists of tens of thousands of clones, 55% to 85% of them appearing once. The CDR3 covers 15 residues. Per germline, CDR1 MNHEY and CDR2 SVGEGT. V was clipped by 5 bases and J by 5 bases; unmatched bases: 8. This record comes from a study of vaccination effects on CD4 cells after COVID-19. Prior to sequencing, the ViraFEST assay stimulated PBMC with viral peptide pools, which expanded the antigen-specific CD4+ T cells. The culture ran for 10 days, and then CD4+ T cells were isolated. The cohort was immunized with two doses of either the BNT162b2 or mRNA-1273 vaccine. The study found no prior SARS-CoV-2 infection in the vaccine recipients, who tested negative for nucleocapsid antibodies. On days 3 and 7, fresh IL-2 medium replaced half the medium.

The TCR originated in a human donor who received a COVID-19 vaccine. This rearrangement joins TRBV6-2 or TRBV6-3 to TRBJ2-5, with 10 bases fitting TRBD1. Sequencing used CD4+ T cells from PBMCs cultured with HCoV-NL63 spike peptides, obtained after COVID-19 vaccination. Here the CDR3 reads CASSTRDRGRETQYF. DNA of the CDR3: TGTGCCAGCAGTACCCGGGACAGGGGACGGGAGACCCAGTACTTC.